Listed below are T cell receptor beta chains from one sample, sequenced in a study of post-analysis software for immune sequencing data. One entry per CDR3 protein results from TCRdb running MiXCR on the PCR reads. The table includes about 430,000 distinct CDR3 sequences, approximately 37% detected once. Sequenced sample: blood. The receptors come from a girl aged 2 to 10 with multiple sclerosis. Each CDR3 is given with its conserved first and last residue. A D gene is named only where the DNA matches it firmly. Size values are once, few and many counts, or a class for expanded clones, and some rows have none.

clone_size: NA; d_call: TRBD1; v_call: TRBV20-1; j_call: TRBJ2-5; cdr3_nt: TGCAGTGCCCTCGACAGGGCCCTCCGGGAGACCCAGTACTTC; cdr3_aa: CSALDRALRETQYF
clone_size: NA; d_call: TRBD2; v_call: TRBV5-1; j_call: TRBJ2-5; cdr3_nt: TGCGCCAGCAGCTTGGTTCTAGCGGGGGGGCACGAGACCCAGTACTTC; cdr3_aa: CASSLVLAGGHETQYF
clone_size: few; d_call: NA; v_call: TRBV7-9; j_call: TRBJ2-5; cdr3_nt: TGTGCCAGCAGCTTAGTCGTCCGGGGAGCGGAGACCCAGTACTTC; cdr3_aa: CASSLVVRGAETQYF
clone_size: NA; d_call: TRBD2; v_call: TRBV11-2; j_call: TRBJ2-1; cdr3_nt: TGTGCCAGCAGCGAAGAGCTAGCGGGGGGGTCTGAGCAGTTCTTC; cdr3_aa: CASSEELAGGSEQFF
clone_size: NA; d_call: NA; v_call: TRBV20-1; j_call: TRBJ2-1; cdr3_nt: TGCAGTGCTAGAGATTTCGAAGGATCCTACAATGAGCAGTTCTTC; cdr3_aa: CSARDFEGSYNEQFF
clone_size: few; d_call: TRBD1; v_call: TRBV7-9; j_call: TRBJ1-5; cdr3_nt: TGTGCCAGCAGCATGGAGACAGGGATTCAGCCCCAGCATTTT; cdr3_aa: CASSMETGIQPQHF
clone_size: NA; d_call: NA; v_call: TRBV28; j_call: TRBJ2-7; cdr3_nt: TGTGCCACCCGGACTTTAACCCCCTACGAGCAGTACTTC; cdr3_aa: CATRTLTPYEQYF
clone_size: few; d_call: TRBD1; v_call: TRBV20-1; j_call: TRBJ2-4; cdr3_nt: TGCAGTGCTACTGAGGACAGGGGGCTACTAGCCAAAAACATTCAGTACTTC; cdr3_aa: CSATEDRGLLAKNIQYF
clone_size: few; d_call: TRBD2; v_call: TRBV6-6; j_call: TRBJ2-1; cdr3_nt: TGTGCCAGCAGTTCTGCTAGCGGGAGGGCCCAATATGAGCAGTTCTTC; cdr3_aa: CASSSASGRAQYEQFF
clone_size: many; d_call: NA; v_call: TRBV20-1; j_call: TRBJ2-7; cdr3_nt: TGCAGTGCCCAAGAAAGACGGAGCGGGGAGCAGTACTTC; cdr3_aa: CSAQERRSGEQYF
clone_size: NA; d_call: TRBD1; v_call: TRBV24-1; j_call: TRBJ2-7; cdr3_nt: TGTGCCACCAGTGATTCCCCCGGAGGGACAGGCGAGCAGTACTTC; cdr3_aa: CATSDSPGGTGEQYF
clone_size: once; d_call: TRBD2; v_call: TRBV27; j_call: TRBJ2-5; cdr3_nt: TGTGTCAGCAGCCGGGGAGGGGAGACCCAGTACTTC; cdr3_aa: CVSSRGGETQYF
clone_size: NA; d_call: NA; v_call: TRBV6-1; j_call: TRBJ2-3; cdr3_nt: TGTGCCGCCTCTCCGGGTCCTCAGAGGGACACGCAGTATTTT; cdr3_aa: CAASPGPQRDTQYF
clone_size: NA; d_call: NA; v_call: TRBV7-2; j_call: TRBJ2-7; cdr3_nt: TGTGCCAGCAGCATTTCGGATCCCGGGACGACCTACAAGCAGTACTTC; cdr3_aa: CASSISDPGTTYKQYF
clone_size: few; d_call: TRBD1; v_call: TRBV24-1; j_call: TRBJ1-1; cdr3_nt: TGTGCCACCAGTGGGGGCGGGACAGGGGGATCTGAAGCTTTCTTT; cdr3_aa: CATSGGGTGGSEAFF
clone_size: few; d_call: NA; v_call: TRBV7-6; j_call: TRBJ2-3; cdr3_nt: TGTGCCAGCAGCCCAAGGGGACATTCCAGCACAGATACGCAGTATTTT; cdr3_aa: CASSPRGHSSTDTQYF
clone_size: few; d_call: TRBD1; v_call: TRBV28; j_call: TRBJ2-5; cdr3_nt: TGTGCCAGCAGTTTCTCCGGGACAGGGGGCTCAGGGCAGTACTTC; cdr3_aa: CASSFSGTGGSGQYF
clone_size: NA; d_call: NA; v_call: TRBV5-1; j_call: TRBJ2-5; cdr3_nt: TGCGCCAGCAGCTTGCTTCCTGGGGAGACCCAGTACTTC; cdr3_aa: CASSLLPGETQYF
clone_size: few; d_call: TRBD1; v_call: TRBV5-1; j_call: TRBJ2-7; cdr3_nt: TGCGCCAGCAGCAGCTGGACAGGGACCTCTACCTACGAGCAGTACTTC; cdr3_aa: CASSSWTGTSTYEQYF
clone_size: few; d_call: TRBD1; v_call: TRBV5-5; j_call: TRBJ2-5; cdr3_nt: TGTGCCAGCAGCTTGGAGGACAGGGGGCATGAGACCCAGTACTTC; cdr3_aa: CASSLEDRGHETQYF
clone_size: once; d_call: TRBD2; v_call: TRBV5-1; j_call: TRBJ2-1; cdr3_nt: TGCGCCAGCAGGGGGGAATTACTAGCGGGGATCAATGAGCAGTTCTTC; cdr3_aa: CASRGELLAGINEQFF
clone_size: NA; d_call: NA; v_call: TRBV5-8; j_call: TRBJ2-5; cdr3_nt: TGTGCCAGCAGTACGCGGATCCAAGAGACCCAGTACTTC; cdr3_aa: CASSTRIQETQYF
clone_size: NA; d_call: NA; v_call: TRBV7-3; j_call: TRBJ1-5; cdr3_nt: TGTGCCAGCAGCTTATGGGCCAATCAGCCCCAGCATTTT; cdr3_aa: CASSLWANQPQHF
clone_size: few; d_call: TRBD1; v_call: TRBV10-3; j_call: TRBJ2-7; cdr3_nt: TGTGCCATCAGTGAGAGTGCAACAGGGGGATTGTACGAGCAGTACTTC; cdr3_aa: CAISESATGGLYEQYF
clone_size: NA; d_call: NA; v_call: TRBV3-1; j_call: TRBJ2-6; cdr3_nt: TGTGCCAGCAGCCAAGATCCGTTAGGGGGGGCCAACGTCCTGGCTTTC; cdr3_aa: CASSQDPLGGANVLAF
clone_size: NA; d_call: TRBD1; v_call: TRBV12-3/TRBV12-4; j_call: TRBJ1-2; cdr3_nt: TGTGCCAGCAGTTTAGTTCCTACAGGGGGAGGCTACACCTTC; cdr3_aa: CASSLVPTGGGYTF
clone_size: few; d_call: TRBD1; v_call: TRBV5-6; j_call: TRBJ2-5; cdr3_nt: TGTGCCAGCAGCAGACAGGGTGCAGGAGAGACCCAGTACTTC; cdr3_aa: CASSRQGAGETQYF
clone_size: few; d_call: TRBD1; v_call: TRBV2; j_call: TRBJ2-3; cdr3_nt: TGTGCCAGCAGCTTTGGGACAGGAGGGGCCCAGTATTTT; cdr3_aa: CASSFGTGGAQYF
clone_size: many; d_call: NA; v_call: TRBV20-1; j_call: TRBJ2-5; cdr3_nt: TGCAGTGCCGGACGGGCGGACGAAAAAGAGACCCAGTACTTC; cdr3_aa: CSAGRADEKETQYF
clone_size: NA; d_call: NA; v_call: TRBV12-3/TRBV12-4; j_call: TRBJ2-7; cdr3_nt: TGTGCCAGCAACCTACAGGGCTACGAGCAGTACTTC; cdr3_aa: CASNLQGYEQYF
clone_size: NA; d_call: NA; v_call: TRBV4-1; j_call: TRBJ1-2; cdr3_nt: TGCGCCAGCAGCCTCCCGTCACTAGATGGCTACACCTTC; cdr3_aa: CASSLPSLDGYTF